This TCR beta chain emerged from a study of cytomegalovirus exposure and HLA in healthy donors. CDR1 is SGHTA and CDR2 is FQGNSA in the germline V gene. The CDR3 consists of 14 residues. V was trimmed by 1 base and J by 6 bases, leaving 10 bases between them. Regarding the study as a whole: In an earlier analysis, about 87% or about 30%: the productive usage of most TCR beta V segments. Both high specificity and high sensitivity reportedly marked the classifier's diagnosis of cytomegalovirus status.

Donors in the study were healthy people who gave bone marrow. There are a few counts of this clone. The antigen remains unidentified. Use of 60 Vbeta and 13 Jbeta primers characterized the PCR. The table came from immunoSEQ multiplex PCR; TCRdb's copy has only in-frame clones and leaves some out. The data show about 200,000 clones, around 78% seen once. This clonotype originated in a young man in good health and CMV-seronegative. This chain joins TRBV7-2 and TRBJ1-5; D unresolved. Input material: PBMCs. The CDR3 DNA follows: TGTGCCAGCAGCTTAGAGCTGTTTGGTCAGCCCCAGCATTTT. This gives the protein CASSLELFGQPQHF.